One sample yielded the 8 T cell receptor beta chains listed below, sequenced in a study of blood T cell repertoires in COVID-19. TCRdb keeps only in-frame clones here, not all; method: immunoSEQ multiplex PCR. The sample carries about 59,000 clones, roughly 90% recorded once. Material for sequencing was peripheral blood. The receptors were gathered from a man older than 75 with acute or convalescent COVID-19.

The chain combines TRBV6-5 with TRBJ2-5, with 7 positions matching TRBD2. Per the germline V gene, CDR1 is MNHEY and CDR2 is SVGAGI. J lost 2 bases, V lost 4 bases, and 1 base had no gene match. The CDR3 extends over 13 amino acids. CDR3 in DNA: TGTGCCAGCAGTTCTAGCGGACAAGAGACCCAGTACTTC. Its translation: CASSSSGQETQYF.

The chain recombines TRBV6-1 with TRBJ2-1; 9 nucleotides match TRBD1. With V trimmed by 1 base and J by 5 bases, 3 bases remained unmatched. CDR3 length equals 15 residues. CDR1 and CDR2 (germline): MNHNS, SASEGT. DNA for the CDR3: TGTGCCAGCAGTGAAGGGGACAGGGAAAACAATGAGCAGTTCTTC. Its translation is CASSEGDRENNEQFF.

The V call is TRBV18, the J call TRBJ1-5; TRBD1 aligns across 8 bases. The CDR3 length is 15 residues. Per the germline V gene, CDR1 is KGHSH and CDR2 is LQKENI. Unmatched junction bases numbered 6, after V lost 3 bases and J lost 5 bases. The CDR3 sequence is CASSPGQGTDQPQHF. CDR3 nucleotides: TGTGCCAGCTCACCCGGACAGGGAACCGATCAGCCCCAGCATTTT.

The chain joins TRBV10-3 to TRBJ2-7; 11 positions match TRBD2. V lost 3 bases and J lost 3; bases outside the gene matches: 10. Per the germline V gene, CDR1 is ENHRY and CDR2 is SYGVKD. The CDR3 has 17 residues. Written as DNA, the CDR3 is TGTGCCATCAGTGAATTAGCGGGGGGGCCCGGGATCTACGAGCAGTACTTC. Protein product: CAISELAGGPGIYEQYF.

The chain is built from TRBV30 and TRBJ2-5; D gene unclear. CDR1 and CDR2 (germline): GTSNPN, SVGIG (reference sequence). This CDR3 contains 12 residues. V lost 3 bases and J 2 bases, leaving 7 bases between the germline ends. CDR3 protein: CAWRPTQETQYF. The CDR3 DNA reads as TGTGCCTGGAGGCCCACACAAGAGACCCAGTACTTC. Full variable domain (outside the CDR3, taken from reference TRBV30 and TRBJ2-5): SQTIHQWPATLVQPVGSPLSLECTVEGTSNPNLYWYRQAAGRGLQLLFYSVGIGQISSEVPQNLSASRPQDRQFILSSKKLLLSDSGFYLCAWRPTQETQYFGPGTRLLVL.

This clone was found once. The rearrangement links TRBV5-1 to TRBJ1-1, with D tentatively TRBD1 (5 bases). The CDR3 length is 13 residues. Germline V gene data show CDR1 as SGHRS and CDR2 as YFSETQ. Trimming cost V 1 base and J 5 bases, with 9 bases left between them. CDR3 DNA: TGCGCCAGCAGCTTGCAGGGTCTGACTGAAGCTTTCTTT. Translation: CASSLQGLTEAFF.

This chain links TRBV7-7 with TRBJ1-1; maybe TRBD1 (5 bases). This CDR3 has 16 amino acids. Germline values: CDR1 SSHAT, CDR2 FNYEAQ (reference sequence). The CDR3 coding sequence is TGTGCTACGGCCGCTTTGCAGGGCGCGTTGAACACTGAAGCTTTCTTT. It translates to CATAALQGALNTEAFF. Combining the CDR3 with reference TRBV7-7 and TRBJ1-1 gives the whole variable domain GAGVSQSPRYKVTKRGQDVTLRCDPISSHATLYWYQQALGQGPEFLTYFNYEAQPDKSGLPSDRFSAERPEGSISTLTIQRTEQRDSAMYRCATAALQGALNTEAFFGQGTRLTVV.

The chain joins TRBV6-4 to TRBJ1-2; possibly TRBD1 for D (6 bases). Germline-derived CDR1 and CDR2 are MRHNA and SNTAGT. V lost 3 bases and J lost 7, with 15 bases in between. The CDR3 spans 14 residues. The CDR3 region has the DNA TGTGCCAGCAGTGAAGTGATGAGGGGGACTGGCTACACCTTC. This gives the protein CASSEVMRGTGYTF.